The text below deals with one T cell receptor (beta chain). Antigen unknown. The data derive from a study of OX40 agonist ivuxolimab in advanced cancers. The V segment lost 2 bases and the J segment 6 bases; nucleotides outside the gene matches: 12. This CDR3 region has 16 residues. The germline V gene encodes CDR1 WNHNN and CDR2 SYGVQD (reference sequence). Points from the study as a whole: Clonal expansion in partial responders at 0.1-3.0 mg/kg ranked among the lowest. Antigens targeted by the expanded peripheral T cells were not determined.

Data came from immunoSEQ multiplex PCR; TCRdb stores just in-frame clones and leaves some out. The data contain tens of thousands of clones, over 70% of them singletons. The chain has TRBV10-1 and TRBJ1-1, with 7 bases that match TRBD1. The sequence was obtained from an adult with an advanced solid tumor such as melanoma, head and neck, liver or kidney cancer. This sample comprised CD4+ or CD8+ T cells sorted from blood, obtained in a trial of the OX40 agonist ivuxolimab. CDR3 in amino acids: CASSEGWGQPGAEAFF. CDR3 bases: TGCGCCAGCAGTGAGGGTTGGGGACAGCCCGGCGCTGAAGCTTTCTTT.